Shown below are 21 T cell receptor beta chains from a single sample sequenced in a study of blood T cell repertoires in COVID-19. Profiling relied on immunoSEQ multiplex PCR, and the TCRdb table lists in-frame clones only, not all of them. The sample holds 180,000 or so clones, 60% to 80% seen once. Sample: PBMCs or T cells enriched from blood (not recorded which). The receptors shown here come from a man aged 55 to 70 who had been exposed to COVID-19.

The chain joins TRBV29-1 to TRBJ1-2, with D maybe TRBD1 (6 bases). V gave up 5 bases and J gave up 6 bases, with 13 bases separating them. Germline loops: CDR1 SQVTM, CDR2 ANQGSEA. The CDR3 is 12 residues long. CDR3: CSVPRDNNGYTF. As DNA, the CDR3 is TGCAGCGTTCCCCGGGACAACAATGGCTACACCTTC. Filled out from reference TRBV29-1 and TRBJ1-2, the complete variable domain reads SAVISQKPSRDICQRGTSLTIQCQVDSQVTMMFWYRQQPGQSLTLIATANQGSEATYESGFVIDKFPISRPNLTFSTLTVSNMSPEDSSIYLCSVPRDNNGYTFGSGTRLTVV.

The chain has TRBV2 and TRBJ2-7; perhaps TRBD1 as D (5 bases). Trimming took off 7 bases at V and 4 bases at J, with 20 bases between the two ends. In germline, CDR1 is SNHLY, CDR2 FYNNEI. The CDR3 extends over 15 amino acids. CDR3 sequence: CASKPVGQGKYEQYF. The DNA for the CDR3 is TGTGCCAGCAAACCCGTGGGGCAGGGCAAGTACGAGCAGTACTTC.

The V and J genes are TRBV11-3 and TRBJ1-2, with D hard to call. In germline, CDR1 is SGHNT, CDR2 YENEEA. V was cut by 3 bases and J by 4 bases, with 9 bases left in between. The CDR3 spans 13 residues. The CDR3 spells CASSFRLAYGYTF. The CDR3 DNA is TGTGCCAGCAGCTTTCGCCTGGCCTATGGCTACACCTTC.

This clone was counted once. This rearrangement joins TRBV7-9 to TRBJ2-1, with 7 bases matching TRBD1. CDR1 SEHNR and CDR2 FQNEAQ come from the germline V gene (reference sequence). This CDR3 has 14 amino acids. V dropped 5 bases and J dropped 8; count of bases not matched to a gene: 9. CDR3 sequence: CASSRDRVSDEQFF. In DNA, the CDR3 is TGTGCCAGCAGCCGCGACAGGGTGTCGGATGAGCAGTTCTTC. The full variable domain, completed using reference TRBV7-9 and TRBJ2-1, is DTGVSQNPRHKITKRGQNVTFRCDPISEHNRLYWYRQTLGQGPEFLTYFQNEAQLEKSRLLSDRFSAERPKGSFSTLEIQRTEQGDSAMYLCASSRDRVSDEQFFGPGTRLTVL.

The chain links TRBV21-1 to TRBJ1-1; TRBD1 is taken as the D call from the table, unchecked against the DNA. TRBV21-1 is labeled a pseudogene. The CDR3 is 17 residues long. The DNA of the CDR3 is TGTGCCAGCAGCAAAGCGCTTTCTGGACAGGGGACCACTGAAGCTTTCTTT. This encodes CASSKALSGQGTTEAFF.

The rearrangement joins TRBV11-2 to TRBJ1-6; the D gene is possibly TRBD1 (5 bases). This CDR3 is 15 amino acids long. Trimming left V 4 bases short and J 6 bases short, with 13 bases between. The germline gives CDR1 SGHAT, CDR2 FQNNGV. This CDR3 is CASSSVQGGNSPLHF. The CDR3 DNA reads as TGTGCCAGCAGCTCAGTTCAGGGTGGTAATTCACCCCTCCACTTT. The complete variable domain, with remaining parts taken from reference TRBV11-2 and TRBJ1-6, reads EAGVAQSPRYKIIEKRQSVAFWCNPISGHATLYWYQQILGQGPKLLIQFQNNGVVDDSQLPKDRFSAERLKGVDSTLKIQPAKLEDSAVYLCASSSVQGGNSPLHFGNGTRLTVT.

V and J are TRBV9 and TRBJ2-3, with 11 bases identical to TRBD1. After removal of 3 bases from V and 4 bases from J, the junction contained 1 base not matched to a gene. The V gene's germline CDR1 is SGDLS and CDR2 YYNGEE. This CDR3 contains 14 residues. CDR3 sequence (DNA): TGTGCCAGCAGCGCGGACAGGGGGCCAGATACGCAGTATTTT. Encoded protein: CASSADRGPDTQYF.

This rearrangement joins TRBV11-3 to TRBJ1-6; TRBD1 might be the D (6 bases). With 2 bases removed from V and 5 bases from J, the gap between germline ends came to 7 bases. This CDR3 spans 14 amino acids. In germline, CDR1 is SGHNT, CDR2 YENEEA. CDR3 sequence: CASSLSGDNSPLHF. The CDR3 region has the DNA TGTGCCAGCAGCTTATCAGGGGATAATTCACCCCTCCACTTT.

The V gene is TRBV7-2, the J gene TRBJ2-5; TRBD2 matches at 12 bases. The CDR3 sequence is 15 residues long. Per germline, CDR1 SGHTA and CDR2 FQGNSA. The J segment lost 5 bases and the V segment lost 3 bases, leaving 4 bases of the junction unmatched. CDR3 coding DNA: TGTGCCAGCAGCTTTACTAGCGGGAGGCGGGAGACCCAGTACTTC. Protein: CASSFTSGRRETQYF.

V is TRBV25-1 and J is TRBJ2-1, with TRBD2 matching 9 bases. The V gene's germline CDR1 is MGHDK and CDR2 SYGVNS. V gave up 2 bases and J gave up 8 bases; unmatched junction bases: 4. This CDR3 comprises 14 residues. The CDR3 reads CASSEAGGLYEQFF. CDR3 in DNA: TGTGCCAGCAGTGAAGCGGGAGGGCTCTATGAGCAGTTCTTC.

The chain is built from TRBV5-5 and TRBJ1-4; D may be TRBD1 (5 bases). V lost 0 bases and J lost 8, with 14 bases in between. This CDR3 region has 15 residues. The V gene's germline CDR1 is SGHKS and CDR2 YYEKEE (reference sequence). The CDR3 protein is CASSLVSQGGEKLFF. The CDR3 coding sequence is TGTGCCAGCAGCTTGGTCAGCCAGGGAGGGGAAAAACTGTTTTTT.

V is TRBV24-1 and J is TRBJ2-1; 9 nucleotides line up with TRBD1. Trimming at V came to 10 bases and at J to 8 bases, leaving 14 bases not matched to a gene. The CDR3 runs to 15 residues. Looked up from germline, CDR1 is KGHDR and CDR2 is SFDVKD. CDR3 region: CATGELGQGIHEQFF. CDR3 nucleotide sequence: TGTGCCACTGGCGAGCTGGGACAGGGAATTCATGAGCAGTTCTTC.

V gene TRBV27 combines with J gene TRBJ1-2; D not certain. Deletions cut 7 bases from V and 2 bases from J, with 11 bases between. CDR3 length equals 13 residues. Per germline, CDR1 MNHEY and CDR2 SMNVEV (reference sequence). For the CDR3, the DNA is TGTGCCAGCACTCGGGGTGGGAACTATGGCTACACCTTC. Translation gives CASTRGGNYGYTF.

This chain links TRBV2 with TRBJ1-1; D is undetermined. Germline CDR1 SNHLY, CDR2 FYNNEI. V gave up 3 bases and J gave up 6 bases, with 8 bases separating them. CDR3 size: 12 residues. CDR3 DNA sequence: TGTGCCAGCAGTGATTCTCCGGCTGAAGCTTTCTTT. It yields the protein CASSDSPAEAFF. Together with reference TRBV2 and TRBJ1-1, the CDR3 gives the full variable domain: EPEVTQTPSHQVTQMGQEVILRCVPISNHLYFYWYRQILGQKVEFLVSFYNNEISEKSEIFDDQFSVERPDGSNFTLKIRSTKLEDSAMYFCASSDSPAEAFFGQGTRLTVV.

This clone has just one count. The V call is TRBV25-1, the J call TRBJ2-7, with a tentative D call TRBD1 (6 bases). The CDR3 totals 16 residues. Germline V CDR1 and CDR2: MGHDK, SYGVNS. V lost 6 bases and J 2 bases, leaving 20 bases between the germline ends. The CDR3 nucleotides are TGTGCCAGCAGCACCACGAAGACAGGAAATCCCTACGAGCAGTACTTC. Translating it yields CASSTTKTGNPYEQYF.

J is TRBJ2-7 and V is TRBV7-8; 12 positions match TRBD2. The germline CDR1 and CDR2 sequences are SGHVS and FQNEAQ. The length of the CDR3 is 16 residues. The V gene end was trimmed by 5 bases and the J gene end by 7 bases; junction bases not matched to a gene: 12. CDR3 loop: CASSPGSASGRAEQYF. The CDR3 DNA reads as TGTGCCAGCAGCCCCGGTTCGGCTAGCGGGAGGGCAGAGCAGTACTTC.

This clone was detected only a few times. V and J are TRBV5-8 and TRBJ2-5; 8 bases match TRBD2. The length of the CDR3 is 15 residues. Germline trimming cut 4 bases from V and 3 bases from J; bases unmatched to any gene: 8. Germline CDR1 reads SGHTS; CDR2 reads YDEGEE. The CDR3, as DNA: TGTGCCAGCAGCACCGGGGGGGGACAAAAAGAGACCCAGTACTTC. The encoded protein is CASSTGGGQKETQYF. The full variable domain, its missing parts supplied by reference TRBV5-8 and TRBJ2-5, is EAGVTQSPTHLIKTRGQQATLRCSPISGHTSVYWYQQALGLGLQFLLWYDEGEERNRGNFPPRFSGRQFPNYSSELNVNALELEDSALYLCASSTGGGQKETQYFGPGTRLLVL.

The rearrangement uses TRBV7-3 and TRBJ2-7; 7 positions match TRBD1. Germline assignment: CDR1 SGHTA and CDR2 FQGTGA. V trimming: 0 bases; J trimming: 5 bases; junction bases outside the gene matches: 7. The CDR3 runs 15 residues. CDR3 in amino acids: CASSLTGGPAHEQYF. In nucleotides, the CDR3 is TGTGCCAGCAGCTTAACAGGGGGCCCCGCGCACGAGCAGTACTTC.

The chain couples TRBV10-3 to TRBJ1-2, with a tentative D call TRBD1 (5 bases). This CDR3 is built from 13 residues. Trimming took 3 bases from V and 6 from J, leaving 11 bases between them. The V gene's germline CDR1 is ENHRY and CDR2 SYGVKD. The CDR3 DNA sequence: TGTGCCATCAGTGACCTGCAGGGTAATGGCTACACCTTC. Translated: CAISDLQGNGYTF.

The rearrangement joins TRBV19 to TRBJ2-7, with D uncertain. V was trimmed by 3 bases and J by 4 bases, leaving 31 bases between them. The V gene's germline CDR1 is LNHDA and CDR2 SQIVND (reference sequence). This CDR3 region has 20 residues. The CDR3 region is CASSITIPSPLQNLKYEQYF. The CDR3 nucleotides are TGTGCCAGTAGTATTACGATCCCGTCTCCCCTGCAGAACCTTAAATACGAGCAGTACTTC. Based on the CDR3 plus reference TRBV19 and TRBJ2-7, the full variable domain is DGGITQSPKYLFRKEGQNVTLSCEQNLNHDAMYWYRQDPGQGLRLIYYSQIVNDFQKGDIAEGYSVSREKKESFPLTVTSAQKNPTAFYLCASSITIPSPLQNLKYEQYFGPGTRLTVT.

V usage is TRBV27 and J usage is TRBJ2-1, with TRBD2 matching 11 bases. J gave up 0 bases and V 7 bases, and 5 bases lay outside the gene matches. Per the germline V gene, CDR1 is MNHEY and CDR2 is SMNVEV (reference sequence). CDR3 length: 16 residues. The CDR3 coding sequence is TGTGCCAGCAAACCTACTAGCGGGAGCTCCTACAATGAGCAGTTCTTC. Amino acid sequence: CASKPTSGSSYNEQFF.